The entry that follows covers one T cell receptor (beta chain) sequence. What it binds is unknown. cDNA synthesis used the whole RNA isolate, giving expressed TCRB sequences. Sequenced naive, central memory and regulatory T cell samples produced an average of roughly 3.5 million reads. Repertoires were generated with immunoSEQ multiplex PCR, while TCRdb's copy carries only in-frame clones and drops some. The table has hundreds of thousands of clones, more than 13% seen once. CDR1 GTSNPN and CDR2 SVGIG come from the germline V gene (reference sequence). Trimming left V 6 bases short and J 7 bases short, with 15 bases between. The CDR3 covers 12 residues. This sample is part of a study of beta chain features in type 1 diabetes. Broader study findings: The study found fewer insertions and more deletions at VDJ junctions in type 1 diabetes patients. Researchers report that Type 1 diabetes patients had moderately but significantly shorter TCRB CDR3s across all four CD4+ subsets.

Donors contributed one heparinised blood draw apiece, averaging around 100 mL. The sample comprised naive CD4+ T cells from blood. The chain has TRBV30 and TRBJ1-2, with D uncertain. The receptor comes from a young man with type 1 diabetes. The CDR3 protein is CACRTGVGGYTF. DNA for the CDR3: TGTGCCTGCCGTACCGGAGTCGGTGGCTACACCTTC.